These T cell receptor beta chains were read from a single sample in a study of T cell changes during pregnancy in multiple sclerosis. Produced via immunoSEQ multiplex PCR; TCRdb's table is partial and in-frame only. The sample yields around 40,000 clones, roughly nine tenths seen once. This specimen consisted of CD4+ T cells from peripheral blood mononuclear cells, obtained in the third trimester of pregnancy. These receptors originate from a female donor in good health, enrolled as a control in a pregnancy study. Each CDR3 is given with its conserved first and last residue. Each record gives: clone size, V gene, J gene, D gene, CDR3 protein, CDR3 DNA. A D gene is named only where the DNA matches it firmly. Clone size is not always given. Where it is, it says once, few, many or a class for expanded clones.

-	TRBV4-1	TRBJ2-7	-	CASSQDPGWEQYF	TGCGCCAGCAGCCAAGATCCAGGGTGGGAGCAGTACTTC
-	TRBV7-9	TRBJ1-1	TRBD1	CASSLARSGGKNTEAFF	TGTGCCAGCAGCTTAGCGCGCTCAGGGGGGAAGAACACTGAAGCTTTCTTT
-	TRBV30	TRBJ1-5	-	CAWSVSPSNQPQHF	TGTGCCTGGAGTGTCTCCCCTAGCAATCAGCCCCAGCATTTT
-	TRBV28	TRBJ1-5	-	CASSLTRGQPQHF	TGTGCCAGCAGCCTTACACGGGGACAGCCCCAGCATTTT
-	TRBV27	TRBJ1-2	-	CASRGGWGTPNYGYTF	TGTGCCAGCAGGGGGGGGTGGGGGACACCTAACTATGGCTACACCTTC
-	TRBV29-1	TRBJ1-1	-	CSVPSTNTEAFF	TGCAGCGTGCCATCGACAAACACTGAAGCTTTCTTT
-	TRBV5-1	TRBJ2-1	TRBD2	CASSLGGGGAYNEQFF	TGCGCCAGCAGCTTGGGTGGCGGGGGTGCATACAATGAGCAGTTCTTC
once	TRBV18	TRBJ2-1	-	CASSPPRTNYNEQFF	TGTGCCAGCTCACCACCAAGGACAAACTACAATGAGCAGTTCTTC
-	TRBV5-1	TRBJ2-4	TRBD1	CASSSDREGDIQYF	TGCGCCAGCAGTTCAGACAGGGAAGGCGACATTCAGTACTTC
-	TRBV7-3	TRBJ1-1	TRBD1	CASSLSPDRGPTEAFF	TGTGCCAGCAGCTTATCCCCCGACAGGGGGCCCACTGAAGCTTTCTTT
once	TRBV21-1	TRBJ2-3	-	CASSKTSGGADTQYF	TGTGCCAGCAGCAAAACTAGCGGGGGGGCAGATACGCAGTATTTT
once	TRBV18	TRBJ1-2	TRBD1	CASSPFSHESGGYYGYTF	TGTGCCAGCTCACCATTTAGCCATGAGTCAGGGGGGTACTATGGCTACACCTTC
-	TRBV7-8	TRBJ2-7	TRBD2	CASSLIGGGGSYEQYF	TGTGCCAGCAGCTTAATTGGCGGGGGGGGGTCCTACGAGCAGTACTTC
few	TRBV7-3	TRBJ2-1	-	CASSGDNNSYNEQFF	TGTGCCAGCAGCGGGGACAACAACTCCTACAATGAGCAGTTCTTC
-	TRBV4-1	TRBJ2-7	TRBD1	CASSQVAGGPQSPYEQYF	TGCGCCAGCAGCCAAGTTGCAGGGGGCCCTCAGAGCCCCTACGAGCAGTACTTC
-	TRBV11-2	TRBJ2-7	TRBD2	CASSYGSGGGEQYF	TGTGCCAGCAGCTACGGTAGCGGGGGGGGCGAGCAGTACTTC